These 20 T cell receptor beta chains originate from one sample sequenced in a study of cytomegalovirus exposure and HLA in healthy donors. This PCR relied on a set of 60 Vbeta primers and 13 Jbeta primers. Some clones are missing from TCRdb's copy, which holds only in-frame ones; the method was immunoSEQ multiplex PCR. The repertoire holds some 130,000 clones, with about 70% as singletons. The sample comprised PBMCs. These receptors originate from a middle-aged man in good health and CMV-seronegative.

The genes are TRBV4-3 and TRBJ2-5, with 8 nucleotides matching TRBD2. J was trimmed by 4 bases and V by 1 base; bases with no gene match: 14. Per the germline V gene, CDR1 is LGHNA and CDR2 is YSLEER. The CDR3 runs to 18 residues. DNA of the CDR3: TGCGCCAGCAGCCAAGTGGGAAGGGGCGGGGGGTATTCAGAGACCCAGTACTTC. Translated, it gives CASSQVGRGGGYSETQYF.

The gene calls are TRBV19 and TRBJ1-5; 9 positions agree with TRBD1. The ends lost 3 bases at V and 5 bases at J; junction bases unmatched: 5. There are 15 residues in the CDR3. CDR1 LNHDA and CDR2 SQIVND come from the germline V gene (reference sequence). CDR3 DNA: TGTGCCAGTAGTATCGGGACAGGGACACATCAGCCCCAGCATTTT. This codes for CASSIGTGTHQPQHF. Supplemented by reference TRBV19 and TRBJ1-5, the full variable domain reads DGGITQSPKYLFRKEGQNVTLSCEQNLNHDAMYWYRQDPGQGLRLIYYSQIVNDFQKGDIAEGYSVSREKKESFPLTVTSAQKNPTAFYLCASSIGTGTHQPQHFGDGTRLSIL.

J is TRBJ2-1 and V is TRBV6-4, with a weak D call TRBD1 (6 bases). Germline assignment: CDR1 MRHNA and CDR2 SNTAGT. The ends were cut back, 2 bases at V and 10 bases at J, with 9 bases in the middle. This CDR3 is built from 12 residues. CDR3 loop: CASSDGGEEQFF. DNA for the CDR3: TGTGCCAGCAGTGACGGGGGCGAAGAGCAGTTCTTC.

The chain combines TRBV7-3 with TRBJ2-2; D might be TRBD2 (7 bases). The CDR3 runs to 16 residues. Germline V gene sequence: CDR1 SGHTA, CDR2 FQGTGA. V was clipped by 2 bases and J by 1 base, with 11 bases between them. In DNA, the CDR3 is TGTGCCAGCAGCTTAGGACAGCGGGGGAACACCGGGGAGCTGTTTTTT. Translation gives CASSLGQRGNTGELFF.

The CDR3 loop is CASSLASEAHGYTF. CDR3 DNA sequence: TGTGCCAGCAGCTTAGCATCCGAGGCGCATGGCTACACCTTC. The chain carries TRBV7-9 and TRBJ1-2; D gene uncertain. The V end lost 0 bases, the J end lost 6 bases, and 11 bases lay between the germline ends. The CDR3 is 14 amino acids. Germline assignment: CDR1 SEHNR and CDR2 FQNEAQ (reference sequence).

The rearrangement uses TRBV18 and TRBJ2-5; possible D gene TRBD1, 5 bases. V lost 2 bases to trimming and J lost 1 base, with 11 bases between them. CDR1 KGHSH and CDR2 LQKENI come from the germline V gene. This CDR3 contains 15 residues. CDR3 amino acids: CASSPRSDSQETQYF. The CDR3 region has the DNA TGTGCCAGCTCACCAAGAAGTGACAGCCAAGAGACCCAGTACTTC.

The J gene is TRBJ2-1, the V gene TRBV9; no clear D gene. The V end lost 6 bases, the J end lost 3 bases, and 7 bases lay between the germline ends. The CDR3 sequence is 12 residues long. Germline-derived CDR1 and CDR2 are SGDLS and YYNGEE. CDR3 region: CASTSVYNEQFF. CDR3 coding DNA: TGTGCCAGCACCTCCGTCTACAATGAGCAGTTCTTC. The whole variable domain, remainder taken from reference TRBV9 and TRBJ2-1, is DSGVTQTPKHLITATGQRVTLRCSPRSGDLSVYWYQQSLDQGLQFLIQYYNGEERAKGNILERFSAQQFPDLHSELNLSSLELGDSALYFCASTSVYNEQFFGPGTRLTVL.

V and J are TRBV4-1 and TRBJ1-5; D is perhaps TRBD1 (5 bases). This CDR3 region has 16 residues. Trimming took 0 bases from V and 6 from J, leaving 15 bases between them. CDR1 and CDR2 from the germline V gene are MGHRA and YSYEKL. CDR3 protein: CASSQEDGWGGQPQHF. For the CDR3, the DNA is TGCGCCAGCAGCCAAGAGGACGGGTGGGGGGGTCAGCCCCAGCATTTT.

The J gene is TRBJ2-3, the V gene TRBV29-1, with D possibly being TRBD1 (5 bases). The CDR3 has 13 amino acids. V was trimmed by 6 bases and J by 8 bases, leaving 18 bases between them. Germline-derived CDR1 and CDR2 are SQVTM and ANQGSEA. The DNA of the CDR3 is TGCAGCGTATTGAAGGCGATCCAGGGTACGCAGTATTTT. This encodes CSVLKAIQGTQYF.

The V call is TRBV7-9, the J call TRBJ1-2; 9 nucleotides agree with TRBD1. The CDR3 spans 14 residues. The J segment lost 3 bases and the V segment lost 5 bases, leaving 4 bases of the junction unmatched. CDR1 SEHNR and CDR2 FQNEAQ come from the germline V gene (reference sequence). CDR3 DNA sequence: TGTGCCAGCAGCGAACAGGGGGCAGACTATGGCTACACCTTC. Translation: CASSEQGADYGYTF. The whole variable domain, filled in from reference TRBV7-9 and TRBJ1-2, reads DTGVSQNPRHKITKRGQNVTFRCDPISEHNRLYWYRQTLGQGPEFLTYFQNEAQLEKSRLLSDRFSAERPKGSFSTLEIQRTEQGDSAMYLCASSEQGADYGYTFGSGTRLTVV.

The V gene is TRBV30, the J gene TRBJ2-3; TRBD2 matches at 13 bases. The V segment lost 3 bases and the J segment 4 bases; nucleotides outside the gene matches: 1. Per the germline V gene, CDR1 is GTSNPN and CDR2 is SVGIG (reference sequence). The CDR3 covers 14 residues. CDR3 DNA: TGTGCCTGGAGCACTAGCGGGGGGGCAGATACGCAGTATTTT. It yields the protein CAWSTSGGADTQYF.

The CDR3 protein is CASSFFQGANEQFF. The DNA of the CDR3 is TGCGCCAGCAGCTTTTTCCAGGGGGCGAATGAGCAGTTCTTC. V is TRBV5-1 and J is TRBJ2-1; 8 nucleotides agree with TRBD1. Germline CDR1 and CDR2: SGHRS and YFSETQ. This CDR3 has 14 amino acids. V was clipped by 2 bases and J by 7 bases; unmatched bases: 5.

V gene TRBV19 combines with J gene TRBJ1-2; no clear D gene. Trimming removed 2 bases at V and 4 bases at J, with 11 bases between. The germline V gene has CDR1 LNHDA and CDR2 SQIVND (reference sequence). This CDR3 comprises 14 residues. The CDR3 DNA is TGTGCCAGTAGTATATCGGGGTCGGGCTATGGCTACACCTTC. Its protein product is CASSISGSGYGYTF.

The chain links TRBV5-1 to TRBJ2-3; unclear D gene. Germline CDR1 reads SGHRS; CDR2 reads YFSETQ. This CDR3 is 14 amino acids long. Trimming pared 0 bases from V and 3 bases from J, leaving 8 bases between. The CDR3 sequence: CASSLEQPTDTQYF. CDR3 nucleotides: TGCGCCAGCAGCTTGGAACAACCAACAGATACGCAGTATTTT.

The gene calls are TRBV10-3 and TRBJ2-7, with TRBD2 as a possible D gene (6 bases). Trimming removed 2 bases at V and 0 bases at J, with 8 bases between. The CDR3 runs to 14 residues. Germline V gives CDR1 ENHRY, CDR2 SYGVKD. In DNA, the CDR3 is TGTGCCATCAGTGAGGTGGGGGGCTCCTACGAGCAGTACTTC. Residues: CAISEVGGSYEQYF.

This clone was observed a few times. This chain joins TRBV7-7 and TRBJ2-5, with D possibly matching TRBD2 (5 bases). V was trimmed by 5 bases and J by 5 bases, leaving 18 bases between them. CDR1 is SSHAT, CDR2 FNYEAQ, per germline (reference sequence). The CDR3 loop spans 15 amino acids. Here the CDR3 DNA reads TGTGCCAGCAGCCCCGGCGCTACCACGGGGGAGACCCAGTACTTC. It codes for CASSPGATTGETQYF.

This clone occurred a few times. The chain employs TRBV29-1 and TRBJ2-3; D not certain. The germline V and J ends were trimmed by 4 bases and 0 bases, with 11 bases remaining between them. This CDR3 is 14 amino acids long. Germline V gene data show CDR1 as SQVTM and CDR2 as ANQGSEA. The CDR3 nucleotides are TGCAGCGTTGTTAACGGGTTTAGCACAGATACGCAGTATTTT. Translated, it gives CSVVNGFSTDTQYF.

The genes are TRBV6-6 and TRBJ2-1, with TRBD2 identical over 8 bases. This CDR3 contains 16 residues. Germline CDR1 MNHNY, CDR2 SVGAGI (reference sequence). V shed 2 bases and J 3 bases; nucleotides not matched to a gene: 6. In DNA form, the CDR3 reads TGTGCCAGCAGTTACGATCTTACTAGCGGCTACAATGAGCAGTTCTTC. This translates into CASSYDLTSGYNEQFF.

This chain joins TRBV4-3 and TRBJ2-5, with 9 nucleotides matching TRBD1. The junction had 5 bases not matched to a gene; V was cut back by 2 bases and J by 7 bases. The germline V gene encodes CDR1 LGHNA and CDR2 YSLEER. The CDR3 has 14 amino acids. The DNA for the CDR3 is TGCGCCAGCAGCCAACACAGGGGGCGGGGGACCCAGTACTTC. Its translation: CASSQHRGRGTQYF.

The rearrangement uses TRBV5-1 and TRBJ2-5, with TRBD1 identical over 8 bases. Germline-derived CDR1 and CDR2 are SGHRS and YFSETQ. The CDR3 is made up of 14 amino acids. V was clipped by 4 bases and J by 4 bases; unmatched bases: 6. The CDR3 DNA is TGCGCCAGCAGCGCGGACAGGGCAGGAGAGACCCAGTACTTC. This codes for CASSADRAGETQYF.